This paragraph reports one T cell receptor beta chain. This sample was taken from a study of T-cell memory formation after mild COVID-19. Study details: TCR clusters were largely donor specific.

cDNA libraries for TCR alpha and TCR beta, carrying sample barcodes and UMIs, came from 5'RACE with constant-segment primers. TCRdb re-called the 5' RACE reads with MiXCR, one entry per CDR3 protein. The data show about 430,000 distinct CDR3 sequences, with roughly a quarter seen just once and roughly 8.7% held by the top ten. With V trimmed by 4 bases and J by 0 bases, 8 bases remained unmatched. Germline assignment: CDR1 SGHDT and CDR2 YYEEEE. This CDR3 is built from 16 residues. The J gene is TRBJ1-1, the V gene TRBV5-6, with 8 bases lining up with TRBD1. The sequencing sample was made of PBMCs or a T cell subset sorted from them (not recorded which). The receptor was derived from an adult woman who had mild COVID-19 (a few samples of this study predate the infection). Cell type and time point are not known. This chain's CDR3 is CASSVGTGLLNTEAFF. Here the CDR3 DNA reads TGTGCCAGCAGCGTTGGGACAGGATTACTGAACACTGAAGCTTTCTTT.